The clone carrying this T cell receptor (beta chain) has just a few counts. Its antigen is not identified. Together with a sample-barcoded 5' primer, a J-beta primer mix was included in a second PCR lasting about 7 to 12 cycles. Each cDNA molecule carried a tag from a template-switch adaptor that contained 12 random nucleotides. TCRdb re-called the 5' RACE reads with MiXCR, one entry per CDR3 protein. The table has 700,000 to 900,000 distinct CDR3 sequences, 40% to 65% seen once. This specimen comes from a study of blood T cells in healthy people across ages. General study points: Underestimates were what the diversity estimates from one million T cells were considered to be. Age advanced and TCR beta diversity per million T cells fell, roughly linearly. Long-lived and aged donors differed, with more naive CD4+ cells and higher diversity in the long-lived.

After removal of 6 bases from V and 6 bases from J, the junction contained 10 bases not matched to a gene. The CDR3 runs 14 residues. Germline CDR1 DFQATT, CDR2 SNEGSKA (reference sequence). This TCR was sampled from a man at least 80 years old in good health. The V and J genes are TRBV20-1 and TRBJ2-3; 9 bases are shared with TRBD2. Sequencing input: blood. CDR3 sequence (DNA): TGCAGTGCCGCAGCTAGCGGGAAGGGGGATACGCAGTATTTT. Its protein is CSAAASGKGDTQYF.